These 18 T cell receptor beta chains originate from one sample sequenced in a study of identifying expanded T cells in peripheral blood (dated by TCRdb to the late 2010s). Library preparation was by the immunoSEQ multiplex PCR assay. The table comes from immuneACCESS by way of TCRdb, which keeps in-frame sequences with V and J called. Part of the clones is missing from these tables; in studies checked, under half for an unresolved V gene and the rest for unknown reasons. This sample lists approximately 110,000 clones; around 89% were detected once. In total, the top ten clones hold just under 8.5% of the sample. The sample was blood. These receptors were collected from a person between 18 and 70 years old in good health.

The chain carries TRBV30 and TRBJ2-3; TRBD1 agrees at 10 bases. The CDR3 consists of 15 residues. The ends lost 0 bases at V and 3 bases at J; junction bases unmatched: 3. The germline V gene has CDR1 GTSNPN and CDR2 SVGIG (reference sequence). As DNA, the CDR3 is TGTGCCTGGAGTGTAGACAGGGGGCGAACAGATACGCAGTATTTT. This gives the protein CAWSVDRGRTDTQYF.

The chain combines TRBV14 with TRBJ2-7, with D possibly being TRBD1 (5 bases). V lost 1 base and J lost 3, with 13 bases in between. Per germline, CDR1 SGHDN and CDR2 FVKESK. This CDR3 contains 15 residues. CDR3 nucleotide sequence: TGTGCCAGCAGCCAAGTAGGCAGGGATCTCTACGAGCAGTACTTC. This translates into CASSQVGRDLYEQYF. The full variable domain, with the rest looked up from reference TRBV14 and TRBJ2-7, is EAGVTQFPSHSVIEKGQTVTLRCDPISGHDNLYWYRRVMGKEIKFLLHFVKESKQDESGMPNNRFLAERTGGTYSTLKVQPAELEDSGVYFCASSQVGRDLYEQYFGPGTRLTVT.

This clone was counted once. V usage is TRBV5-4 and J usage is TRBJ2-5; weak D call: TRBD1 (5 bases). V was shortened by 2 bases and J by 2 bases, with 13 bases between the two germline ends. The CDR3 runs 15 residues. CDR1 SGHNT and CDR2 YYREEE come from the germline V gene (reference sequence). CDR3 DNA sequence: TGTGCCAGCAGCTTCTTAACCCAGGGTCAAGAGACCCAGTACTTC. Its protein product is CASSFLTQGQETQYF.

The rearrangement links TRBV9 to TRBJ2-3; the D gene is possibly TRBD2 (5 bases). Germline-derived CDR1 and CDR2 are SGDLS and YYNGEE. This CDR3 contains 15 residues. Trimming pared 4 bases from V and 2 bases from J, leaving 14 bases between. CDR3 sequence (DNA): TGTGCCAGCAGCCCCGACCCGACTAACACAGATACGCAGTATTTT. Protein product: CASSPDPTNTDTQYF.

The CDR3 is CARSFPSGSLNEQYF. The CDR3 DNA reads TGTGCCAGAAGTTTTCCTAGCGGGAGTCTAAACGAGCAGTACTTC. J is TRBJ2-7 and V is TRBV5-3, with 10 bases that match TRBD2. TRBV5-3 counts as an open reading frame of uncertain function. Losses at the gene ends were 5 bases for V and 5 bases for J; bases not matched to a gene: 10. This CDR3 has 15 residues.

This clone has more than one count but fewer than ten. The same CDR3 can be traced to other DNA sequences in this sample. V usage is TRBV7-9 and J usage is TRBJ1-1; tentatively, D is TRBD1 (5 bases). The germline V gene has CDR1 SEHNR and CDR2 FQNEAQ (reference sequence). V was pared by 3 bases and J by 2 bases, with 7 bases between. This CDR3 region has 13 residues. Here the CDR3 DNA reads TGTGCCAGCAGCTTCCAGGGAAACACTGAAGCTTTCTTT. Residues: CASSFQGNTEAFF.

The chain carries TRBV19 and TRBJ1-1; maybe TRBD1 (5 bases). The CDR3 totals 14 residues. The V end lost 1 base, the J end lost 4 bases, and 10 bases lay between the germline ends. Germline V gene lookup returns CDR1 LNHDA and CDR2 SQIVND (reference sequence). The CDR3 DNA follows: TGTGCCAGTAGTATAGGTGTTGGGGGCACTGAAGCTTTCTTT. Its protein is CASSIGVGGTEAFF.

This chain joins TRBV7-9 and TRBJ2-5, with no clear D. The CDR3 sequence is 15 residues long. Germline assignment: CDR1 SEHNR and CDR2 FQNEAQ (reference sequence). The ends were cut back, 5 bases at V and 5 bases at J, with 18 bases in the middle. CDR3 in DNA: TGTGCCAGCAGCCCTCGACGAAAGGCCGATGAGACCCAGTACTTC. Translating it yields CASSPRRKADETQYF.

The chain couples TRBV7-8 to TRBJ2-3; D is unresolved. The CDR3 spans 14 residues. Per germline, CDR1 SGHVS and CDR2 FQNEAQ. The V and J ends lost 1 base and 1 base respectively, with 6 bases between them. CDR3 amino acids: CASSLDRGTDTQYF. CDR3 nucleotides: TGTGCCAGCAGCTTAGATCGGGGCACAGATACGCAGTATTTT.

The chain carries TRBV4-1 and TRBJ2-3; 8 bases are shared with TRBD2. This CDR3 comprises 14 residues. The germline CDR1 and CDR2 sequences are MGHRA and YSYEKL. V was clipped by 1 base and J by 4 bases; unmatched bases: 1. The CDR3 coding sequence is TGCGCCAGCAGCCAAGGAGCGGGGGCAGATACGCAGTATTTT. It yields the protein CASSQGAGADTQYF.

V is TRBV6-5 and J is TRBJ2-6; TRBD1 or TRBD2 may be the D gene (5 bases each). This CDR3 has 15 amino acids. V was pared by 6 bases and J by 3 bases, with 12 bases between. Germline-derived CDR1 and CDR2 are MNHEY and SVGAGI. The CDR3 coding sequence is TGTGCCAGCAGAAATGAGGGGAATGGGGCCAACGTCCTGACTTTC. Residues: CASRNEGNGANVLTF.

The chain recombines TRBV28 with TRBJ2-7, with 8 nucleotides matching TRBD1. V gave up 2 bases and J gave up 5 bases; unmatched junction bases: 5. Germline CDR1 MDHEN, CDR2 SYDVKM. CDR3 length: 14 residues. In DNA form, the CDR3 reads TGTGCCAGCAGTTTAAGTGACAGGGGCCACGAGCAGTACTTC. It translates to CASSLSDRGHEQYF.

The chain links TRBV7-2 to TRBJ2-1; D is unclear. V lost 3 bases and J lost 0, with 3 bases in between. The CDR3 is made up of 13 amino acids. CDR1 and CDR2 (germline): SGHTA, FQGNSA. DNA for the CDR3: TGTGCCAGCAGCTTGGACTCCTACAATGAGCAGTTCTTC. This sequence encodes CASSLDSYNEQFF.

V is TRBV7-9 and J is TRBJ2-3; D gene uncertain. The germline V and J ends were trimmed by 3 bases and 1 base, with 11 bases remaining between them. Per the germline V gene, CDR1 is SEHNR and CDR2 is FQNEAQ (reference sequence). The length of the CDR3 is 15 residues. CDR3 sequence: CASSFPDYRTDTQYF. DNA of the CDR3: TGTGCCAGCAGCTTCCCAGATTATCGCACAGATACGCAGTATTTT.

CDR3 sequence reads: CASSESEGVGTQYF. The DNA for the CDR3 is TGTGCCAGCAGTGAATCGGAGGGAGTGGGGACCCAGTACTTC. J is TRBJ2-5 and V is TRBV25-1; a weak D match, TRBD2 (6 bases). Germline CDR1 reads MGHDK; CDR2 reads SYGVNS. The CDR3 extends over 14 amino acids. The V end lost 1 base, the J end lost 7 bases, and 13 bases lay between the germline ends.

Ten or more counts support this clone. The chain uses TRBV11-2 and TRBJ1-2, with no clear D. Deletions cut 4 bases from V and 4 bases from J, with 16 bases between. The CDR3 is made up of 15 amino acids. The germline V gene encodes CDR1 SGHAT and CDR2 FQNNGV. This CDR3 is CASSSQTGRLYGYTF. CDR3 nucleotides: TGTGCCAGCAGCTCCCAGACCGGGAGACTCTATGGCTACACCTTC.

The rearrangement links TRBV2 to TRBJ2-2; D might be TRBD1 (5 bases). Germline CDR1 SNHLY, CDR2 FYNNEI. V shed 2 bases and J shed 6 bases, with 13 bases lying between them. The CDR3 runs to 15 residues. CDR3 in amino acids: CASSELARVAGELFF. CDR3 DNA sequence: TGTGCCAGCAGTGAATTAGCCAGGGTGGCCGGGGAGCTGTTTTTT.

The rearrangement joins TRBV11-3 to TRBJ2-7, with 7 nucleotides matching TRBD1. This CDR3 region has 13 residues. With 8 bases clipped from V and 4 bases from J, the junction kept 8 bases outside the gene matches. Germline values: CDR1 SGHNT, CDR2 YENEEA. This CDR3 is CASAGGPFYEQYF. DNA for the CDR3: TGTGCCAGCGCAGGGGGACCATTTTACGAGCAGTACTTC.